These T cell receptor beta chains were read from a single sample in a study of control samples from healthy donors and cancer patients. Libraries were prepared by immunoSEQ multiplex PCR; TCRdb keeps only in-frame clonotypes and omits some of them. Counted here are 120,000 or so clones, roughly 91% occurring once; the ten biggest clones make up roughly 1.7%. The specimen was PBMCs. These receptors were collected from a man between 45 and 60 years old with head and neck cancer. Each CDR3 is given with its conserved first and last residue. D genes are given only for firm matches. Clone size is given for some rows only: seen once, a few or many times, or a class if the clone is expanded.

>TRBD1|TRBV16|-|TRBJ1-1|15
CASSQDRGDYTEAFF
TGTGCCAGCAGCCAAGACAGGGGCGATTACACTGAAGCTTTCTTT
>-|TRBV13|-|TRBJ2-7|14
CASTFGGRGYEQYF
TGTGCCAGCACCTTTGGGGGCAGGGGCTACGAGCAGTACTTC
>-|TRBV6-2/TRBV6-3|-|TRBJ2-7|17
CASSYPEGGLAGREQYF
TGTGCCAGCAGTTACCCCGAGGGGGGCCTGGCTGGTCGCGAGCAGTACTTC
>-|TRBV15|-|TRBJ1-4|14
CATSRAPPGQKLFF
TGTGCCACCAGCAGAGCCCCCCCAGGGCAAAAACTGTTTTTT
>-|TRBV6-6|-|TRBJ1-4|16
CASSYSLRGGVAKLFF
TGTGCCAGCAGTTACTCTCTCCGGGGAGGCGTGGCAAAACTGTTTTTT
>-|TRBV5-5|once|TRBJ2-7|15
CASSLGATSNYEQYF
TGTGCCAGCAGCTTGGGGGCGACATCCAACTACGAGCAGTACTTC
>-|TRBV30|-|TRBJ2-1|12
CAWSANYNEQFF
TGTGCCTGGAGTGCTAATTACAATGAGCAGTTCTTC
>-|TRBV4-3|-|TRBJ2-1|14
CASSHGLYYNEQFF
TGCGCCAGCAGCCACGGACTCTATTACAATGAGCAGTTCTTC
>TRBD1|TRBV7-9|-|TRBJ2-3|14
CASRPNDRVDTQYF
TGTGCCAGCAGACCCAACGACAGGGTGGATACGCAGTATTTT
>-|TRBV10-3|once|TRBJ1-2|14
CAISESKGGYGYTF
TGTGCCATCAGTGAGTCGAAGGGAGGATATGGCTACACCTTC
>-|TRBV4-1|few|TRBJ1-5|15
CASSQLLAAVQPQHF
TGCGCCAGCAGCCAATTATTAGCGGCGGTGCAGCCCCAGCATTTT
>-|TRBV19|-|TRBJ2-1|18
CASSSGGLAASGSNEQFF
TGTGCCAGTAGTTCTGGGGGGTTAGCGGCCTCGGGGAGCAATGAGCAGTTCTTC
>TRBD1|TRBV5-5|-|TRBJ2-7|16
CASSPRSTGAVGEQYF
TGTGCCAGCAGTCCTCGTTCGACAGGGGCCGTCGGCGAGCAGTACTTC
>-|TRBV5-1|-|TRBJ1-2|15
CASSKSTARGYGYTF
TGCGCCAGCAGCAAATCCACAGCTAGGGGCTATGGCTACACCTTC
>TRBD2|TRBV5-5|-|TRBJ2-5|17
CASSSTLTSGTYETQYF
TGTGCCAGCAGCTCGACCCTGACTAGCGGGACGTACGAGACCCAGTACTTC
>-|TRBV11-2|-|TRBJ1-3|16
CASSLALLSSGNTIYF
TGTGCCAGCAGCTTAGCCCTCCTCAGCTCTGGAAACACCATATATTTT
>-|TRBV6-5|-|TRBJ2-7|15
CASTGGGKGSYEQYF
TGTGCCAGCACCGGGGGCGGTAAGGGGAGCTACGAGCAGTACTTC
>-|TRBV4-1|-|TRBJ2-5|13
CASSQGLQETQYF
TGCGCCAGCAGCCAAGGGCTACAAGAGACCCAGTACTTC
>-|TRBV4-1|-|TRBJ1-6|14
CASSPTRGTSPLHF
TGCGCCAGCAGCCCCACCCGCGGCACCTCACCCCTCCACTTT
>-|TRBV7-2|-|TRBJ2-3|16
CASSLSRDGGTDTQYF
TGTGCCAGCAGCTTAAGTAGGGACGGGGGCACAGATACGCAGTATTTT
>-|TRBV5-1|-|TRBJ2-2|13
CASGMENTGELFF
TGCGCCAGCGGGATGGAGAACACCGGGGAGCTGTTTTTT
>TRBD1|TRBV5-1|-|TRBJ1-2|13
CASSSQGDYGYTF
TGCGCCAGCAGCTCACAGGGGGACTATGGCTACACCTTC
>-|TRBV5-6|-|TRBJ1-1|14
CASSLGSGWGEAFF
TGTGCCAGCAGCTTGGGGTCCGGTTGGGGTGAAGCTTTCTTT
>TRBD2|TRBV7-2|-|TRBJ2-5|13
CASSPSGGETQYF
TGTGCCAGCAGCCCCTCCGGGGGGGAGACCCAGTACTTC
>TRBD2|TRBV14|-|TRBJ2-3|15
CASSQGTTGTDTQYF
TGTGCCAGCAGCCAGGGGACTACTGGCACAGATACGCAGTATTTT
>-|TRBV11-3|-|TRBJ2-1|13
CASSLVATNEQFF
TGTGCCAGCAGCTTAGTAGCGACGAATGAGCAGTTCTTC
>-|TRBV6-2/TRBV6-3|-|TRBJ2-6|15
CASSYTHSGANVLTF
TGTGCCAGCAGTTACACACACTCTGGGGCCAACGTCCTGACTTTC
>-|TRBV25-1|-|TRBJ2-2|12
CASSEWSGELFF
TGTGCCAGCAGTGAGTGGTCCGGGGAGCTGTTTTTT
>TRBD1|TRBV4-3|-|TRBJ2-1|15
CASSQGDRGDNEQFF
TGCGCCAGCAGCCAGGGGGACAGGGGAGACAATGAGCAGTTCTTC
>-|TRBV19|-|TRBJ2-6|16
CASSPRSTGGANVLTF
TGTGCCAGTTCACCCAGAAGTACGGGGGGGGCCAACGTCCTGACTTTC
>TRBD2|TRBV7-9|-|TRBJ2-7|16
CASSPTSGGPNYEQYF
TGTGCCAGCAGTCCGACTAGCGGGGGGCCAAACTACGAGCAGTACTTC
>TRBD1|TRBV27|-|TRBJ2-7|14
CASSLQGARDEQYF
TGTGCCAGCAGTTTACAGGGGGCGCGGGACGAGCAGTACTTC
>TRBD1|TRBV6-6|-|TRBJ2-7|12
CASGGQTYEQYF
TGTGCCAGCGGGGGACAGACCTACGAGCAGTACTTC
>TRBD1|TRBV4-3|-|TRBJ2-2|17
CASSQGNRGRLTGELFF
TGCGCCAGCAGCCAAGGAAACAGGGGGCGCTTGACCGGGGAGCTGTTTTTT
>TRBD1|TRBV11-2|-|TRBJ1-1|16
CASSLTGAGMNTEAFF
TGTGCCAGCAGCTTAACAGGGGCGGGAATGAACACTGAAGCTTTCTTT
>TRBD2|TRBV5-1|-|TRBJ2-7|15
CASSLLSGGSYEQYF
TGCGCCAGCAGCTTGCTGAGCGGGGGGTCCTACGAGCAGTACTTC
>TRBD2|TRBV5-1|-|TRBJ2-3|15
CASSLVASGADTQYF
TGCGCCAGCAGCTTGGTGGCTAGCGGTGCGGATACGCAGTATTTT
>-|TRBV5-6|-|TRBJ2-1|11
CASSYRDEQFF
TGTGCCAGCAGCTATAGAGACGAGCAGTTCTTC
>-|TRBV5-1|-|TRBJ2-7|16
CASSLAGTGISYEQYF
TGCGCCAGCAGCTTGGCGGGAACAGGGATCAGCTACGAGCAGTACTTC
>-|TRBV12-5|-|TRBJ1-1|12
CASGAGYTEAFF
TGTGCTAGTGGGGCGGGGTACACTGAAGCTTTCTTT
>-|TRBV11-2|-|TRBJ1-2|13
CASSLAGPYGYTF
TGTGCCAGCAGCTTAGCCGGCCCGTATGGCTACACCTTC
>TRBD1|TRBV5-5|once|TRBJ1-6|15
CASSRQGNYNSPLHF
TGTGCCAGCAGCCGACAGGGGAACTATAATTCACCCCTCCACTTT
>TRBD1|TRBV5-4|-|TRBJ1-2|14
CASSLAQDRRFYTF
TGTGCCAGCAGCTTGGCCCAGGACAGGCGCTTCTACACCTTC